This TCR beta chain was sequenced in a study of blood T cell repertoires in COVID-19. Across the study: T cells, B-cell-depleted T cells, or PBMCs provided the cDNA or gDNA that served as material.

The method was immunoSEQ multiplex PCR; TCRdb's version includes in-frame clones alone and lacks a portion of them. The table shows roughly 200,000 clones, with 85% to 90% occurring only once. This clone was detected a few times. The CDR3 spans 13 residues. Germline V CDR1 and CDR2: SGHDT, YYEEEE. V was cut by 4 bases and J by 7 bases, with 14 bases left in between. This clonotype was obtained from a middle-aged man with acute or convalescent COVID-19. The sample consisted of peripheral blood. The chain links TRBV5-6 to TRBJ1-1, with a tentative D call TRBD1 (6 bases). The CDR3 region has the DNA TGTGCCAGCAGCCTCCCTAACAGGGTTGAAGCTTTCTTT. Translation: CASSLPNRVEAFF.